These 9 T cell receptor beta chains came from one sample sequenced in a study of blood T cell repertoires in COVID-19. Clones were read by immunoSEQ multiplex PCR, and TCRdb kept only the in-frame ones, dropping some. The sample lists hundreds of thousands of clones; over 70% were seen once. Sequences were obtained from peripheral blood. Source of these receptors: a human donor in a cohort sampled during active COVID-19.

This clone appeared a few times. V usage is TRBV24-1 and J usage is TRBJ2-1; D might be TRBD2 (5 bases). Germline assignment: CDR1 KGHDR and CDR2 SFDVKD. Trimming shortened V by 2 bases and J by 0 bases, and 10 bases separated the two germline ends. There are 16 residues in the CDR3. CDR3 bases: TGTGCCACCAGTGATTCTAGCCTTAGCTCCTACAATGAGCAGTTCTTC. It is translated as CATSDSSLSSYNEQFF.

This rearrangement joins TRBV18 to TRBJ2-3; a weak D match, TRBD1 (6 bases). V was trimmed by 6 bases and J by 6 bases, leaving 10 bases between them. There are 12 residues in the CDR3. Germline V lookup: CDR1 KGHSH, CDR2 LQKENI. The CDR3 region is CASSRQVDTQYF. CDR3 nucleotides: TGTGCCAGCTCTCGACAGGTCGATACGCAGTATTTT.

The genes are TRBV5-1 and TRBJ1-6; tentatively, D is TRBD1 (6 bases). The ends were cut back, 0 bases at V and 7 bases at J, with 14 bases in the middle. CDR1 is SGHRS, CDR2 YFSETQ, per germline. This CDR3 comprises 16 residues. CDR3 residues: CASSLGQGSMNSPLHF. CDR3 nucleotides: TGCGCCAGCAGCTTGGGGCAGGGGAGTATGAATTCACCCCTCCACTTT.

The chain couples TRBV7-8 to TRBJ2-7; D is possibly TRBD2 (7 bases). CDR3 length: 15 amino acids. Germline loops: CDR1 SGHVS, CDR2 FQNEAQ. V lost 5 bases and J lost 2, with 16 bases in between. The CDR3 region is CASSPRGDTTYEQYF. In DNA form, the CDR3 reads TGTGCCAGCAGCCCCCGGGGGGACACGACCTACGAGCAGTACTTC.

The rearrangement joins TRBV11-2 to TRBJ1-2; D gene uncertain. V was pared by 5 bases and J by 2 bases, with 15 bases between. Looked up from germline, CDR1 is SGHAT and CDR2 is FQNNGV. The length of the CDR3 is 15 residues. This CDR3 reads CASSAYLSVNYGYTF. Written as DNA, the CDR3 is TGTGCCAGCAGCGCTTATTTGTCAGTCAACTATGGCTACACCTTC.

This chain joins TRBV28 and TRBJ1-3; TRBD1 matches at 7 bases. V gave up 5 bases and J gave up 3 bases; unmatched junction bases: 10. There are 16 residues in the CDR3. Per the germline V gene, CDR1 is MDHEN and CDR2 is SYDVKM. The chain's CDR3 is CASSAVGRGVGNTIYF. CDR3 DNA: TGTGCCAGCAGTGCGGTGGGCAGGGGGGTTGGAAACACCATATATTTT.

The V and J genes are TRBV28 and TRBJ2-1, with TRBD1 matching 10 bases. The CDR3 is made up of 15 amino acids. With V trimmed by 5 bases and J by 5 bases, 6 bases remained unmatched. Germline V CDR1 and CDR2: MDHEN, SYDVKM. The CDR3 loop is CASSQPGQGNNEQFF. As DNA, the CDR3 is TGTGCCAGCAGTCAACCGGGACAGGGGAACAATGAGCAGTTCTTC.

CDR3 sequence: CASSITSRGPSDGQFF. The CDR3 nucleotides are TGTGCCAGCAGCATCACTAGCCGGGGCCCCTCGGACGGGCAGTTCTTC. The chain is built from TRBV7-9 and TRBJ2-1, with a weak D call TRBD2 (6 bases). Trimming stripped 5 bases from V and 12 bases from J, with 26 bases between. The CDR3 has 16 amino acids. Germline values: CDR1 SEHNR, CDR2 FQNEAQ (reference sequence). Using reference TRBV7-9 and TRBJ2-1 for the parts outside the CDR3, the full variable domain is DTGVSQNPRHKITKRGQNVTFRCDPISEHNRLYWYRQTLGQGPEFLTYFQNEAQLEKSRLLSDRFSAERPKGSFSTLEIQRTEQGDSAMYLCASSITSRGPSDGQFFGPGTRLTVL.

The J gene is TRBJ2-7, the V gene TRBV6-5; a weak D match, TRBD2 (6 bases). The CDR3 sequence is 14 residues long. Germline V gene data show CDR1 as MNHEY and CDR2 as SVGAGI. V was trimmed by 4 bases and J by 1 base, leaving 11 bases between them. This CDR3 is CASSSTRNSYEQYF. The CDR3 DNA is TGTGCCAGCAGTTCGACTAGAAATTCCTACGAGCAGTACTTC.